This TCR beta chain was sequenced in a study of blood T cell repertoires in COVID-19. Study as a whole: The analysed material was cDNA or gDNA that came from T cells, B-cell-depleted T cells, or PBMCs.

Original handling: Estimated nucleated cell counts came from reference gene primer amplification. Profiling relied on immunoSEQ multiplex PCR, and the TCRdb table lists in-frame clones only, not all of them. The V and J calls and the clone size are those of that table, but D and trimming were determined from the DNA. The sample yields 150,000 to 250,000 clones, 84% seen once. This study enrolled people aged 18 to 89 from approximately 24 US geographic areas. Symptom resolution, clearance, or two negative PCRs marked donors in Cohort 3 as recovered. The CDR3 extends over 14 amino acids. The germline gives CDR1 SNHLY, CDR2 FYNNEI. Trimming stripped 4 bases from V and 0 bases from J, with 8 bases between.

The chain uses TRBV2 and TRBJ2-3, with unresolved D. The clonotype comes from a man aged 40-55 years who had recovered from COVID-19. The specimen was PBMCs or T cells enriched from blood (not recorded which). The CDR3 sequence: CASSAVLSTDTQYF. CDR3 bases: TGTGCCAGCAGTGCGGTCCTTAGCACAGATACGCAGTATTTT.